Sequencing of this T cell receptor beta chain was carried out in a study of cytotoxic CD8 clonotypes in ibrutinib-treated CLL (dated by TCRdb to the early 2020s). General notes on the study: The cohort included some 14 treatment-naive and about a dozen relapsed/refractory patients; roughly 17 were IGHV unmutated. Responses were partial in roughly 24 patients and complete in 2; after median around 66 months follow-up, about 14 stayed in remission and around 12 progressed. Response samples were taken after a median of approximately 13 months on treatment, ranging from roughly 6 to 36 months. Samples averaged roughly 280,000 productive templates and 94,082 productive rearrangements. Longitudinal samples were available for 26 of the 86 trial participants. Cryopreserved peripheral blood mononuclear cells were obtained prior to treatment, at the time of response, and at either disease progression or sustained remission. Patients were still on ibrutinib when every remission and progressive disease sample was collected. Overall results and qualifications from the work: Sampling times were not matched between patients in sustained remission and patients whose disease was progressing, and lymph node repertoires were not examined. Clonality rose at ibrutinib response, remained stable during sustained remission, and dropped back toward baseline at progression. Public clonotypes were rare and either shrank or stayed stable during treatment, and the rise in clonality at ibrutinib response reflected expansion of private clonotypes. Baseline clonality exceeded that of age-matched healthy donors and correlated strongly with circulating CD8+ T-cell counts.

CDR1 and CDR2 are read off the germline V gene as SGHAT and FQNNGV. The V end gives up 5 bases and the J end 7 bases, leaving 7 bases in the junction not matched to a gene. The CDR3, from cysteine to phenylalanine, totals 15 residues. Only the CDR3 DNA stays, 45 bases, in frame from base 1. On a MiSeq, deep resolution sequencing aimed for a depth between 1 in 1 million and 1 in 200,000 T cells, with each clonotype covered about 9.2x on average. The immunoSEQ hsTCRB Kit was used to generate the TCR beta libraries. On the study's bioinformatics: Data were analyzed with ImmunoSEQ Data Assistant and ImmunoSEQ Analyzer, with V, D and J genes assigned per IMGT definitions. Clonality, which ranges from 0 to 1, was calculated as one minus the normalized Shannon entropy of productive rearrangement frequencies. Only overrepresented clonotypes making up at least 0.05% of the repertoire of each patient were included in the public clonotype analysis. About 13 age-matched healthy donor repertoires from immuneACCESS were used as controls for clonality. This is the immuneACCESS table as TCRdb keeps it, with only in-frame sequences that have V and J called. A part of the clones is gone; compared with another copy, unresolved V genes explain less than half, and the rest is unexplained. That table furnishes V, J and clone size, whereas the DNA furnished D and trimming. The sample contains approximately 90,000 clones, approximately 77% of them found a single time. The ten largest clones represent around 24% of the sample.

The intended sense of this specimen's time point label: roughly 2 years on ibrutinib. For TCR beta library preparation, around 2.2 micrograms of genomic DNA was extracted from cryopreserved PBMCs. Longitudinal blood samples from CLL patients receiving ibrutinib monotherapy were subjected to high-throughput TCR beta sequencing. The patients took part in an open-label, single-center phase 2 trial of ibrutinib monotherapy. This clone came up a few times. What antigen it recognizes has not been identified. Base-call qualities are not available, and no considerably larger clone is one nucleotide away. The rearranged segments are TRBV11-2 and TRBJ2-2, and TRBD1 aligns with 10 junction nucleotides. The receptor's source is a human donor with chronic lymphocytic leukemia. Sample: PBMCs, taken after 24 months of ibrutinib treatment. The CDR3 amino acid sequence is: CASSLGTGVIGELFF. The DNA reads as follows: TGTGCCAGCAGCCTCGGGACAGGGGTGATCGGGGAGCTGTTTTTT.